Listed below are T cell receptor beta chains from one sample, sequenced in a study of T-cell reconstitution after alpha-beta-depleted transplantation in children. Each CDR3 protein is one row after TCRdb ran MiXCR on the PCR reads. This sample has approximately 200,000 distinct CDR3 sequences, with roughly 14% found just once. The specimen comprised PBMCs from the stem cell graft donor, sampled from the stem cell graft. These TCRs come from a human donor who donated a stem cell graft to a child with acute lymphoblastic leukemia. CDR3s include the opening cysteine and the closing phenylalanine or tryptophan. Each record gives: clone size, V gene, J gene, D gene, CDR3 DNA, CDR3 protein. D genes are given only for firm matches. Clone size, where shown, is once, few, many, or a class for clones that have expanded.

size: many; V: TRBV29-1; J: TRBJ1-2; D: -; DNA: TGCAGCGTTGAATGGCAGATCCTTAACTATGGCTACACCTTC; CDR3: CSVEWQILNYGYTF
size: many; V: TRBV20-1; J: TRBJ1-5; D: -; DNA: TGCAGTGCGTCTACCCTTAATCAGCCCCAGCATTTT; CDR3: CSASTLNQPQHF
size: many; V: TRBV30; J: TRBJ1-2; D: -; DNA: TGTGCCTGGAGTCACTCAAGGGGTTATGGCTACACCTTC; CDR3: CAWSHSRGYGYTF
size: many; V: TRBV5-1; J: TRBJ1-1; D: -; DNA: TGCGCCAGCAGCATAGGGCTGAACACTGAAGCTTTCTTT; CDR3: CASSIGLNTEAFF
size: many; V: TRBV29-1; J: TRBJ1-1; D: -; DNA: TGCAGCGTTGATAATTTTGGTGAAGCTTTCTTT; CDR3: CSVDNFGEAFF
size: many; V: TRBV5-6; J: TRBJ2-1; D: TRBD2; DNA: TGTGCCAGCAGCGCCACCTGGACTAGCGGGACCCTCTACAATGAGCAGTTCTTC; CDR3: CASSATWTSGTLYNEQFF
size: many; V: TRBV7-8; J: TRBJ2-3; D: TRBD2; DNA: TGTGCCAGCAGCTCAGGACTAGCGGGGCCCCCGGATACGCAGTATTTT; CDR3: CASSSGLAGPPDTQYF
size: many; V: TRBV11-3; J: TRBJ2-1; D: -; DNA: TGTGCCAGCAGAGGAACAGGTTATGAGCAGTTCTTC; CDR3: CASRGTGYEQFF
size: many; V: TRBV11-2; J: TRBJ1-1; D: -; DNA: TGTGCCAGCAGCAAAAGAGGGGGACGCACTGAAGCTTTCTTT; CDR3: CASSKRGGRTEAFF
size: many; V: TRBV7-6; J: TRBJ2-1; D: -; DNA: TGTGCCAGCAGCCGAGTGGGGGACTCCTACAATGAGCAGTTCTTC; CDR3: CASSRVGDSYNEQFF
size: many; V: TRBV12-3/TRBV12-4; J: TRBJ2-3; D: -; DNA: TGTGCCAGCGGTTACCGGAGTAGCACAGATACGCAGTATTTT; CDR3: CASGYRSSTDTQYF
size: many; V: TRBV5-1; J: TRBJ2-1; D: TRBD2; DNA: TGCGCCAGCAGCCCGCAAGGACTAGCGGGAGGGTCGAAAGAGCAGTTCTTC; CDR3: CASSPQGLAGGSKEQFF
size: once; V: TRBV5-6; J: TRBJ1-4; D: -; DNA: TGTGCCAGCAGCTTGGCTGGGGGCCCGAATGAAAAACTGTTTTTT; CDR3: CASSLAGGPNEKLFF
size: many; V: TRBV12-3/TRBV12-4; J: TRBJ2-7; D: -; DNA: TGTGCCAGCAGCTACGTCGGGACTCAAACCTACGAGCAGTACTTC; CDR3: CASSYVGTQTYEQYF
size: -; V: TRBV20-1; J: TRBJ2-5; D: TRBD1; DNA: TGCAGTTCTGGCCCGGGACAGGGCGTTGGAGAGACCCAGTACTTC; CDR3: CSSGPGQGVGETQYF
size: many; V: TRBV12-3/TRBV12-4; J: TRBJ1-1; D: -; DNA: TGTGCCAGCAGTTTTTTGCAGAAACTAATGAACACTGAAGCTTTCTTT; CDR3: CASSFLQKLMNTEAFF
size: -; V: TRBV19; J: TRBJ2-7; D: TRBD2; DNA: TGTGCCAGTAGTATCGATAGCGGGGGGATCTACGAGCAGTACTTC; CDR3: CASSIDSGGIYEQYF
size: many; V: TRBV6-2/TRBV6-3; J: TRBJ2-1; D: TRBD2; DNA: TGTGCCAGCAGTCACCGGACTAGCGGGAGCTCCTACAATGAGCAGTTCTTC; CDR3: CASSHRTSGSSYNEQFF
size: many; V: TRBV3-1; J: TRBJ2-2; D: -; DNA: TGTGCCAGCAGCCCCCCAGAGGAGGGACCTACGAACACCGGGGAGCTGTTTTTT; CDR3: CASSPPEEGPTNTGELFF
size: -; V: TRBV9; J: TRBJ1-1; D: -; DNA: TGTGCCAGCAGCCCGCTCAGCGGTAGGAGCACTGAAGCTTTCTTT; CDR3: CASSPLSGRSTEAFF
size: many; V: TRBV10-3; J: TRBJ2-4; D: TRBD1; DNA: TGTGCCATCAGTGAAGGCAGGGGGTACATTCAGTACTTC; CDR3: CAISEGRGYIQYF
size: many; V: TRBV6-5; J: TRBJ1-1; D: -; DNA: TGTGCCAGCAGTTACTCAGGGGGGCGCGGCACTGAAGCTTTCTTT; CDR3: CASSYSGGRGTEAFF
size: many; V: TRBV20-1; J: TRBJ2-4; D: -; DNA: TGCAGTGCTTGTCCCGGGGGCGGAAACATTCAGTACTTC; CDR3: CSACPGGGNIQYF
size: many; V: TRBV5-5; J: TRBJ1-2; D: -; DNA: TGTGCCAGCAGCCTAGAGCCCCTTAACTATGGCTACACCTTC; CDR3: CASSLEPLNYGYTF
size: few; V: TRBV7-8; J: TRBJ1-5; D: TRBD1; DNA: TGTGCCAGCAGCTCGGGACAGGGGGTACGGCAGCCCCAGCATTTT; CDR3: CASSSGQGVRQPQHF
size: -; V: TRBV21-1; J: TRBJ2-1; D: -; DNA: TGTGCCAGCAGCAAAGTTGGGACAGTTCAAAGCTCCTACAATGAGCAGTTCTTC; CDR3: CASSKVGTVQSSYNEQFF
size: many; V: TRBV5-1; J: TRBJ2-1; D: TRBD1; DNA: TGCGCCAGCGAACCGGGACAGGGCGTTGGTGAGCAGTTCTTC; CDR3: CASEPGQGVGEQFF
size: many; V: TRBV7-7; J: TRBJ2-5; D: TRBD2; DNA: TGTGCCAGCAGCCTGGGACTAGGCGGAGAGACCCAGTACTTC; CDR3: CASSLGLGGETQYF
size: many; V: TRBV4-1; J: TRBJ2-1; D: TRBD2; DNA: TGCGCCAGCAGCCCCCTCAGGCTAGGGTCTGCGGGAGGGGGGGTGAATGAGCAGTTCTTC; CDR3: CASSPLRLGSAGGGVNEQFF
size: many; V: TRBV3-1; J: TRBJ2-3; D: -; DNA: TGTGCCAGCAGTCCAGTTGGAGCAGATACGCAGTATTTT; CDR3: CASSPVGADTQYF
size: many; V: TRBV29-1; J: TRBJ1-1; D: -; DNA: TGCAGCGTTGTCAACACTGAAGCTTTCTTT; CDR3: CSVVNTEAFF
size: -; V: TRBV7-8; J: TRBJ2-2; D: TRBD2; DNA: TGTGCCAGCACCATGGCGGGACTAGCGAACACCGGGGAGCTGTTTTTT; CDR3: CASTMAGLANTGELFF
size: -; V: TRBV1; J: TRBJ1-1; D: -; DNA: TGCACCAGCAGCCAAGGGTCCGGGAACACTGAAGCTTTCTTT; CDR3: CTSSQGSGNTEAFF
size: many; V: TRBV10-3; J: TRBJ2-3; D: TRBD2; DNA: TGTGCCATCAGTGAGTCCGTTAAGGGACTAGACACAGATACGCAGTATTTT; CDR3: CAISESVKGLDTDTQYF
size: -; V: TRBV20-1; J: TRBJ2-3; D: TRBD2; DNA: TGCAGTGCTAGAGCTAGCGGGACCCCCACAGATACGCAGTATTTT; CDR3: CSARASGTPTDTQYF
size: -; V: TRBV28; J: TRBJ2-5; D: TRBD2; DNA: TGTGCCAGCGGTTTTGGCGGGAGCACGGAGACCCAGTACTTC; CDR3: CASGFGGSTETQYF
size: many; V: TRBV29-1; J: TRBJ2-2; D: -; DNA: TGCAGCGTCCGAGGTAAAGGAGAGTGGAACACCGGGGAGCTGTTTTTT; CDR3: CSVRGKGEWNTGELFF
size: -; V: TRBV12-3/TRBV12-4; J: TRBJ2-1; D: TRBD1; DNA: TGTGCCAGCAGCGGACAGGCCTCGAGCTCCTACAATGAGCAGTTCTTC; CDR3: CASSGQASSSYNEQFF
size: many; V: TRBV5-1; J: TRBJ2-7; D: TRBD1; DNA: TGCGCCAGCAGCGTGGACAGGGAGAGTAAGCAGTACTTC; CDR3: CASSVDRESKQYF
size: many; V: TRBV14; J: TRBJ2-3; D: -; DNA: TGTGCCAGCAGCCAAGAGAGGTGGTGGGATACGCAGTATTTT; CDR3: CASSQERWWDTQYF
size: many; V: TRBV13; J: TRBJ2-6; D: -; DNA: TGTGCCACCATGAAGTCAGGTTCCCTCCACTCTGGGGCCAACGTCCTGACTTTC; CDR3: CATMKSGSLHSGANVLTF
size: many; V: TRBV27; J: TRBJ2-1; D: -; DNA: TGTGCCAGCAGTTTGGGGCGGGGTCTAAATGAGCAGTTCTTC; CDR3: CASSLGRGLNEQFF
size: many; V: TRBV12-3/TRBV12-4; J: TRBJ2-5; D: -; DNA: TGTGCCAGCAGTAGTTCTGGGGCGGGTAGTGAGACCCAGTACTTC; CDR3: CASSSSGAGSETQYF
size: many; V: TRBV4-1; J: TRBJ2-6; D: -; DNA: TGCGCCAGCAGCCCTTGGGACGGCAAATCTTCTGGGGCCAACGTCCTGACTTTC; CDR3: CASSPWDGKSSGANVLTF
size: many; V: TRBV27; J: TRBJ2-1; D: TRBD2; DNA: TGTGCCAGCAGTTTACTAGCGGGAGCCTCCTACAATGAGCAGTTCTTC; CDR3: CASSLLAGASYNEQFF
size: many; V: TRBV20-1; J: TRBJ1-1; D: -; DNA: TGCAGTGCTAGGAAAGGGACGGGAAGGGCTGAAGCTTTCTTT; CDR3: CSARKGTGRAEAFF
size: few; V: TRBV12-3/TRBV12-4; J: TRBJ1-2; D: TRBD1; DNA: TGTGCCAGCAAAAGGACAGGGGGCGTTATTGGCTACACCTTC; CDR3: CASKRTGGVIGYTF
size: many; V: TRBV11-3; J: TRBJ1-1; D: -; DNA: TGTGCCAGCAGCTTCAGTTTGGGGAACACTGAAGCTTTCTTT; CDR3: CASSFSLGNTEAFF
size: many; V: TRBV5-1; J: TRBJ1-1; D: TRBD1; DNA: TGCGCCAGCAGCATAAGACAGGGAGACACTGAAGCTTTCTTT; CDR3: CASSIRQGDTEAFF
size: many; V: TRBV7-9; J: TRBJ1-5; D: TRBD1; DNA: TGTGCCAGCAGCCCCGGGACAGCTACTAGCAATCAGCCCCAGCATTTT; CDR3: CASSPGTATSNQPQHF
size: many; V: TRBV10-3; J: TRBJ1-1; D: TRBD1; DNA: TGTGCCATCAGCCCAACCGGGACAGGAAATTACGAAGCTTTCTTT; CDR3: CAISPTGTGNYEAFF
size: few; V: TRBV6-5; J: TRBJ2-4; D: -; DNA: TGTGCCAGCAGTTACTCGGTAGGGACGGGAAACATTCAGTACTTC; CDR3: CASSYSVGTGNIQYF
size: -; V: TRBV5-1; J: TRBJ2-3; D: TRBD2; DNA: TGCGCCAGCAGCGAAAGGCTAGCGGGAGGTTCAGATACGCAGTATTTT; CDR3: CASSERLAGGSDTQYF
size: many; V: TRBV5-1; J: TRBJ1-1; D: TRBD1; DNA: TGCGCCAGCAGCTTGGATGCTGACAGGGGGAAGGCTTTCTTT; CDR3: CASSLDADRGKAFF
size: medium-sized; V: TRBV10-3; J: TRBJ2-7; D: TRBD2; DNA: TGTGCCATCAGTGAGGACCCGGGACTATCGGTTTTCCACGAGCAGTACTTC; CDR3: CAISEDPGLSVFHEQYF
size: many; V: TRBV20-1; J: TRBJ2-3; D: TRBD2; DNA: TGCAGTGCTAGAGGAGGCGGGAGAGTTACAGATACGCAGTATTTT; CDR3: CSARGGGRVTDTQYF
size: few; V: TRBV6-1; J: TRBJ2-7; D: TRBD2; DNA: TGTGCCAGCAGACCCCTCTTTGGTACTAGCGGGGCCTACGAGCAGTACTTC; CDR3: CASRPLFGTSGAYEQYF